This T cell receptor (beta chain) was found in a study of cytomegalovirus exposure and HLA in healthy donors. General study points: There were several of the most significant clusters that appeared linked to common viral pathogens in a later analysis. Across HLA loci, a later analysis found differing TCR association rates, with DRB1 most and HLA-C fewest.

At collection, donors were nominally healthy, but unrecorded immune exposures were probable. Unmatched junction bases numbered 3, after V lost 2 bases and J lost 4 bases. Germline V gene lookup returns CDR1 MNHEY and CDR2 SVGAGI. This CDR3 is built from 14 residues. Concerning this clone itself: The antigen remains undetermined.

A multiplex PCR was run with 60 Vbeta primers and 13 Jbeta primers. Generated by immunoSEQ multiplex PCR, the TCRdb table keeps only in-frame clones and is missing some. Its table records about 42,000 clones. The V and J genes are TRBV6-5 and TRBJ2-7, with 9 bases that match TRBD1. The source material was PBMCs. The TCR originated in a man younger than 45 in good health and CMV-seronegative. CDR3 in DNA: TGTGCCAGCAGTTACGCCGGGACAGGGTACGAGCAGTACTTC. It specifies CASSYAGTGYEQYF.